Below are 7 T cell receptor beta chains sequenced from a single sample in a study of early T cells in non-severe SARS-CoV-2 infection. TCRdb re-derived calls from the 5' RACE reads in MiXCR, one entry per CDR3 protein. The sample holds about 110,000 distinct CDR3 sequences, 10% to 15% seen once. The material was whole blood, obtained at baseline. These TCRs come from an adult who was a healthcare worker with PCR-confirmed SARS-CoV-2 infection or an uninfected control (not recorded which).

V and J are TRBV4-1 and TRBJ1-2; no definite D call. The CDR3 sequence is 14 residues long. The ends were cut back, 1 base at V and 8 bases at J, with 14 bases in the middle. Germline CDR1 and CDR2: MGHRA and YSYEKL. This CDR3 is CASSQVRGIEGYTF. For the CDR3, the DNA is TGCGCCAGCAGCCAAGTTAGAGGGATAGAGGGCTACACCTTC.

Many counts were recorded for this clonotype. The chain employs TRBV7-2 and TRBJ2-3; D gene uncertain. Germline-derived CDR1 and CDR2 are SGHTA and FQGNSA. Deletions cut 5 bases from V and 8 bases from J, with 20 bases between. This CDR3 has 15 amino acids. The CDR3 region has the DNA TGTGCCAGCAGCGCGGAGATCCAAGTGTACAGTACGCAGTATTTT. Translation gives CASSAEIQVYSTQYF. The full variable domain, completed using reference TRBV7-2 and TRBJ2-3, is GAGVSQSPSNKVTEKGKDVELRCDPISGHTALYWYRQSLGQGLEFLIYFQGNSAPDKSGLPSDRFSAERTGGSVSTLTIQRTQQEDSAVYLCASSAEIQVYSTQYFGPGTRLTVL.

This clonotype showed up just a few times. The chain recombines TRBV6-5 with TRBJ1-2; D gene uncertain. Trimming took off 5 bases at V and 8 bases at J, with 18 bases between the two ends. Germline lookup yields CDR1 MNHEY and CDR2 SVGAGI. There are 14 residues in the CDR3. This CDR3 is CASSPYSNLGGYTF. CDR3 DNA: TGTGCCAGCAGTCCTTATTCGAATCTAGGAGGCTACACCTTC.

Many counts were recorded for this clonotype. The chain uses TRBV28 and TRBJ1-4; D unclear. This CDR3 has 13 amino acids. Germline CDR1 MDHEN, CDR2 SYDVKM. V was clipped by 3 bases and J by 10 bases, with 12 bases between them. CDR3 residues: CASSFGSLSKLFF. In DNA, the CDR3 is TGTGCCAGCAGTTTCGGGTCCCTGTCAAAACTGTTTTTT.

This clonotype was counted a few times. The genes are TRBV5-1 and TRBJ2-3; D is ambiguous. The V and J ends lost 0 bases and 0 bases respectively, with 11 bases between them. Per germline, CDR1 SGHRS and CDR2 YFSETQ. This CDR3 has 16 amino acids. This CDR3 is CASSLAPSPSTDTQYF. The DNA for the CDR3 is TGCGCCAGCAGCTTGGCCCCTTCCCCTAGCACAGATACGCAGTATTTT.

CDR3 region: CSATPASGTDTQYF. In DNA form, the CDR3 reads TGCAGTGCTACTCCAGCTAGCGGCACAGATACGCAGTATTTT. This chain links TRBV20-1 with TRBJ2-3; a weak D match, TRBD2 (6 bases). V was shortened by 4 bases and J by 1 base, with 12 bases between the two germline ends. This CDR3 has 14 amino acids. Germline assignment: CDR1 DFQATT and CDR2 SNEGSKA (reference sequence).

This clonotype was counted at least ten times. This CDR3 is CASSLGARVFF. CDR3 bases: TGTGCCAGCAGTCTGGGCGCCCGGGTTTTCTTT. V usage is TRBV12-3 or TRBV12-4 and J usage is TRBJ1-1; D not certain. CDR3 length: 11 amino acids. V was clipped by 5 bases and J by 13 bases, with 14 bases between them.